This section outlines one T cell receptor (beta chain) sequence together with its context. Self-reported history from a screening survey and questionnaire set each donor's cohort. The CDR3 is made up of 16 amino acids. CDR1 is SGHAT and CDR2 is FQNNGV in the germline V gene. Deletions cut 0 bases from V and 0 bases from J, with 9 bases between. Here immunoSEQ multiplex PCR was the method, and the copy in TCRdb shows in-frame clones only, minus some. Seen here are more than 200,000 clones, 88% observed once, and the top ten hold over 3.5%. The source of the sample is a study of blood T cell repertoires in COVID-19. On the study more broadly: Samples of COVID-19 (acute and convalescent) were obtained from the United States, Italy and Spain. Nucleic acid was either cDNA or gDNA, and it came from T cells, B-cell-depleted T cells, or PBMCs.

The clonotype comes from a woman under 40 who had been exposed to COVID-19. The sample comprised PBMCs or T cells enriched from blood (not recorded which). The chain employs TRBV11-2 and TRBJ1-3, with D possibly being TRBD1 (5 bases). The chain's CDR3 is CASSLEGVSSGNTIYF. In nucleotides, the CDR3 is TGTGCCAGCAGCTTAGAAGGGGTTAGCTCTGGAAACACCATATATTTT.